These 10 T cell receptor beta chains were all obtained from the same sample, sequenced in a study of blood T cell repertoires in COVID-19. The method was immunoSEQ multiplex PCR; TCRdb's version includes in-frame clones alone and lacks a portion of them. The sample lists about 350,000 clones; roughly nine tenths were seen once. Material for sequencing was peripheral blood. The receptors here all came from a woman aged 60-70 years with COVID-19, enrolled during active disease.

J is TRBJ2-3 and V is TRBV14, with D possibly TRBD2 on 6 matching bases. With 4 bases removed from V and 0 bases from J, the gap between germline ends came to 14 bases. This CDR3 is 16 amino acids long. The germline V gene encodes CDR1 SGHDN and CDR2 FVKESK. CDR3 loop: CASSPPGVISTDTQYF. The CDR3 nucleotides read TGTGCCAGCAGCCCGCCGGGAGTCATTAGCACAGATACGCAGTATTTT. The full variable domain, in which reference TRBV14 and TRBJ2-3 provide the parts outside the CDR3, is EAGVTQFPSHSVIEKGQTVTLRCDPISGHDNLYWYRRVMGKEIKFLLHFVKESKQDESGMPNNRFLAERTGGTYSTLKVQPAELEDSGVYFCASSPPGVISTDTQYFGPGTRLTVL.

The chain couples TRBV7-2 to TRBJ1-5, with D possibly matching TRBD1 (5 bases). This CDR3 contains 15 residues. V lost 4 bases to trimming and J lost 10 bases, with 20 bases between them. Germline CDR1 and CDR2: SGHTA and FQGNSA. The CDR3 loop is CASSSPQGMGLPQHF. CDR3 in DNA: TGTGCCAGCAGCTCCCCCCAGGGTATGGGTCTCCCCCAGCATTTT. The whole variable domain, remainder taken from reference TRBV7-2 and TRBJ1-5, is GAGVSQSPSNKVTEKGKDVELRCDPISGHTALYWYRQSLGQGLEFLIYFQGNSAPDKSGLPSDRFSAERTGGSVSTLTIQRTQQEDSAVYLCASSSPQGMGLPQHFGDGTRLSIL.

In its sample, this clone was seen a few times. This chain connects TRBV4-2 to TRBJ2-1; TRBD2 is a possible D gene (6 bases). The ends were cut back, 1 base at V and 7 bases at J, with 17 bases in the middle. CDR1 and CDR2 (germline): LGHNA, YNFKEQ. CDR3 length: 16 residues. The CDR3 reads CASSQVDGLPINEQFF. The CDR3 coding sequence is TGTGCCAGCAGCCAAGTTGACGGACTACCTATAAATGAGCAGTTCTTC.

This chain uses TRBV7-2 with TRBJ2-3; 14 nucleotides match TRBD2. Germline loops: CDR1 SGHTA, CDR2 FQGNSA. Losses at the gene ends were 5 bases for V and 5 bases for J; bases not matched to a gene: 6. The CDR3 has 16 amino acids. CDR3 residues: CASSPRTSGGRDTQYF. The CDR3 bases are TGTGCCAGCAGCCCCCGGACTAGCGGGGGGAGAGATACGCAGTATTTT.

The J gene is TRBJ1-2, the V gene TRBV9; tentatively, D is TRBD1 (5 bases). The V gene's germline CDR1 is SGDLS and CDR2 YYNGEE. The CDR3 extends over 14 amino acids. Trimming took off 7 bases at V and 8 bases at J, with 21 bases between the two ends. CDR3 residues: CASGLGGQGDGYTF. DNA of the CDR3: TGTGCCAGCGGGCTTGGAGGGCAGGGTGACGGCTACACCTTC.

The chain combines TRBV10-3 with TRBJ2-7; TRBD2 matches at 12 bases. The CDR3 contains 15 residues. V was pared by 6 bases and J by 2 bases, with 5 bases of the junction left unmatched. In germline, CDR1 is ENHRY, CDR2 SYGVKD. The CDR3 loop is CAIRGRLAGAYEQYF. CDR3 nucleotide sequence: TGTGCCATCAGGGGGCGACTAGCGGGAGCCTACGAGCAGTACTTC.

V gene TRBV2 combines with J gene TRBJ2-1; 8 bases are shared with TRBD2. Germline V gene data show CDR1 as SNHLY and CDR2 as FYNNEI. The J segment lost 4 bases and the V segment lost 6 bases, leaving 2 bases of the junction unmatched. The CDR3 totals 13 residues. CDR3 bases: TGTGCCAGCAGGGTAGCGGGGTACAATGAGCAGTTCTTC. It is translated as CASRVAGYNEQFF.

The chain recombines TRBV12-3 or TRBV12-4 with TRBJ1-6; maybe TRBD1 (5 bases). Trimming took 5 bases from V and 12 from J, leaving 11 bases between them. The CDR3 runs to 12 residues. The CDR3: CASSPGGGPLHF. The CDR3 coding sequence is TGTGCCAGCAGTCCCGGGGGGGGACCCCTCCACTTT.

The chain employs TRBV18 and TRBJ2-7; D gene uncertain. The germline V gene has CDR1 KGHSH and CDR2 LQKENI. The V gene lost 5 bases and the J gene lost 2 bases, with 13 bases spanning the gap. CDR3 size: 14 residues. CDR3 coding DNA: TGTGCCAGCTCAGCAACCGGTAGCCCCTACGAGCAGTACTTC. Translating gives CASSATGSPYEQYF.

The V call is TRBV7-9, the J call TRBJ2-5; 10 positions match TRBD1. Germline V CDR1 and CDR2: SEHNR, FQNEAQ (reference sequence). The CDR3 runs to 13 residues. The V segment lost 5 bases and the J segment 5 bases; nucleotides outside the gene matches: 2. Here the CDR3 reads CASSRTGGETQYF. Here the CDR3 DNA reads TGTGCCAGCAGCCGGACAGGGGGGGAGACCCAGTACTTC.